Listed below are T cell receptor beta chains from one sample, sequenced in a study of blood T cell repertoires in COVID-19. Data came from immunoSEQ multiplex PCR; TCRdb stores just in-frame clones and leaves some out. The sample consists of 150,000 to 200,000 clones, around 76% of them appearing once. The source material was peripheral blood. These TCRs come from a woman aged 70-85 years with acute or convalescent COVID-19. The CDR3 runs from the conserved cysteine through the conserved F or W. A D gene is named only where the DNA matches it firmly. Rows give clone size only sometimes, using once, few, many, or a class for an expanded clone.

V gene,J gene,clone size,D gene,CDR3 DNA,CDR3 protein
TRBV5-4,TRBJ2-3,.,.,TGTGCCAGCAGCTTAGACGGGGATACGCAGTATTTT,CASSLDGDTQYF
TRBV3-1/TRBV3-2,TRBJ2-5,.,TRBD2,TGTGCCAGCAGCCAAGATAAAGCTAGCGGGAGGCAGTACCAAGAGACCCAGTACTTC,CASSQDKASGRQYQETQYF
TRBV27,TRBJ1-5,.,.,TGTGCCAGCAGCTCGAGAGGGTTCGATCAGCCCCAGCATTTT,CASSSRGFDQPQHF
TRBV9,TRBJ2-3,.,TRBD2,TGTGCCAGCACCATGCGGGAGGCAGATACGCAGTATTTT,CASTMREADTQYF
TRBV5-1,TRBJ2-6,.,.,TGCGCCAGCAGCACAAGCGGCTCTGGGGCCAACGTCCTGACTTTC,CASSTSGSGANVLTF
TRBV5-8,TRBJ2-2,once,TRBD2,TGTGCCAGCAGCCTAGCGGGAGTCCGCACCGGGGAGCTGTTTTTT,CASSLAGVRTGELFF
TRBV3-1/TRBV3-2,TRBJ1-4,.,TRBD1,TGTGCCAGCAGCCGCCCGGGACAGGGAAGTGAAAAACTGTTTTTT,CASSRPGQGSEKLFF
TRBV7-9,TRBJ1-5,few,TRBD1,TGTGCCAGCGGGACAGGGGTCCGCAATCAGCCCCAGCATTTT,CASGTGVRNQPQHF
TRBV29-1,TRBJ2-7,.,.,TGCAGCGTGGGGGACATAGGGCTACCCTCCTACGAGCAGTACTTC,CSVGDIGLPSYEQYF
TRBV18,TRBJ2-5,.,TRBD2,TGTGCCAGCTCACCACCTAGCGGGGGGGACCAAGAGACCCAGTACTTC,CASSPPSGGDQETQYF
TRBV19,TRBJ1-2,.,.,TGTGCCAGTAGGAACGTGGGGCCTCCGGACTATGGCTACACCTTC,CASRNVGPPDYGYTF
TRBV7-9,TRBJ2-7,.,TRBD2,TGTGCCAGCAGCGTACTGACTAGCGGGAAGGGTTTATACGAGCAGTACTTC,CASSVLTSGKGLYEQYF
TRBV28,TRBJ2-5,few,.,TGTGCCAGCAGTACAACTTTTGGCGGCAGCCAAGAGACCCAGTACTTC,CASSTTFGGSQETQYF
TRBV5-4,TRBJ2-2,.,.,TGTGCCAGCACCCTCTCACATACCACCGGGGAGCTGTTTTTT,CASTLSHTTGELFF
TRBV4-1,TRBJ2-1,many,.,TGCGCCAGCAGCCAAATAATAGGGGGTAATCATCAGAATGAGCAGTTCTTC,CASSQIIGGNHQNEQFF
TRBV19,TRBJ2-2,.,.,TGTGCCAGTAGTTTCCTCTCGAGTGGCGGCCTCACCGGGGAGCTGTTTTTT,CASSFLSSGGLTGELFF
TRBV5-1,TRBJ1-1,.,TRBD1,TGCGCCAGCAGTCCCCGGACAGGGGAGGGCACTGAAGCTTTCTTT,CASSPRTGEGTEAFF
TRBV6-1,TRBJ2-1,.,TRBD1,TGTGCCAGCAGTCTCCGACAGGGGGGCAATGAGCAGTTCTTC,CASSLRQGGNEQFF
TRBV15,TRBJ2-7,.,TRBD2,TGTGCCTCCGGGGGGGGCCTCTCCTACGAGCAGTACTTC,CASGGGLSYEQYF
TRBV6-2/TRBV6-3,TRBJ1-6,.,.,TGTGCCAGCAGTTACACCTTTGACTTAAATTCACCCCTCCACTTT,CASSYTFDLNSPLHF
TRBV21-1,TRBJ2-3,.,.,TGTGCCAGCAGCAAAGCAGAGACTAGCGGAGGCACAGATACGCAGTATTTT,CASSKAETSGGTDTQYF
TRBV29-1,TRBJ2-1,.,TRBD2,TGCAGCGTTGATTCTAGTGGGACTCTGGGGAGGGTTAACAATGAGCAGTTCTTC,CSVDSSGTLGRVNNEQFF
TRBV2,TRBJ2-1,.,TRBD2,TGTGCCAGCAGTGTAGTAGCGGGGAGCTCCTACAATGAGCAGTTCTTC,CASSVVAGSSYNEQFF
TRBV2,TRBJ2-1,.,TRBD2,TGTGCCAGCAGTCCGGGACTAGCGGTCATTGAGCAGTTCTTC,CASSPGLAVIEQFF
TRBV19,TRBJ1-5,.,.,TGTGCCAGTAGTATCGGTCCCTATAGCAATCAGCCCCAGCATTTT,CASSIGPYSNQPQHF